This T cell receptor beta chain comes out of a study of T cell repertoires in cytomegalovirus infection. Study summary: Public TCR beta signatures indicated both CMV infection and matching HLA type.

Study-wide findings and caveats: The cumulative frequency of public TCR beta families distinguished individuals who carried CMV together with the relevant HLA. Predominance within the ex vivo response was attributable to HLA-C-restricted CMV-specific TCR beta clonotypes.

As to this clonotype: What it binds is unknown.

TCRdb re-called the reads through MiXCR, storing one row per CDR3 protein. The sample gives 200,000 or so distinct CDR3 sequences, approximately 19% of which show up once; less than 3.5% is in the top ten. The CDR3 totals 14 residues. The V end was cut by 1 base, the J end by 3 bases, with 10 bases between. CDR1 is SEHNR, CDR2 FQNEAQ, per germline (reference sequence). Sequenced material: PBMCs. The clonotype was recovered from a human donor in good health (CMV status not recorded). Some clones in this sample may be carry-over from other donors' samples. This sequence joins TRBV7-9 and TRBJ2-7; D not certain. In DNA form, the CDR3 reads TGTGCCAGCAGCTTAGGCCCGAAAAACTACGAGCAGTACTTC. The encoded protein is CASSLGPKNYEQYF.